The present T cell receptor beta chain was sequenced within a study of Tregs in tolerant kidney transplant recipients. Broader study findings: No direct test of biological reproducibility was done here.

Unstimulated Tregs (CD4+CD25+CD127-) and CD4+CD25- non-Tregs were sorted from PBMCs. Per germline, CDR1 MNHEY and CDR2 SVGAGI. The length of the CDR3 is 15 residues. V dropped 4 bases and J dropped 3; count of bases not matched to a gene: 5. Note on this clone: Its specificity is not known.

The data were produced by immunoSEQ multiplex PCR, yet TCRdb's version contains in-frame clones alone and is incomplete. The sample carries around 120,000 clones, around 94% recorded once. The V gene is TRBV6-5, the J gene TRBJ2-1; TRBD1 matches at 8 bases. What was sequenced was CD4+ T cells from blood. The sequence was collected from a human donor in good health. In DNA, the CDR3 is TGTGCCAGCAGTTCCGGGACAGGTAACTACAATGAGCAGTTCTTC. The encoded protein is CASSSGTGNYNEQFF.